The clone carrying this TCR beta chain showed up just once. The entry originates in a study of shared clonotypes between healthy human individuals. Method: immunoSEQ multiplex PCR; TCRdb's copy keeps in-frame clones and lacks some. The sample holds 1,500,000 or so clones, 95% to 97% seen once. The length of the CDR3 is 13 residues. Per the germline V gene, CDR1 is MNHEY and CDR2 is SVGAGI. Trimming pared 10 bases from V and 0 bases from J, leaving 10 bases between. The TCR originated in a man aged 25-45 years in good health. The material sequenced was naive CD4+ T cells sorted from blood. Subset in this sample: CD45RA+ positively selected. The V and J genes are TRBV6-5 and TRBJ1-3; no firm D call. The CDR3, as DNA: TGTGCCACCAAGCGCAGCTCTGGAAACACCATATATTTT. This encodes CATKRSSGNTIYF.